This entry features one T cell receptor (beta chain) sequence. Deletions cut 7 bases from V and 0 bases from J, with 7 bases between. Germline V gene data show CDR1 as SQVTM and CDR2 as ANQGSEA. The CDR3 covers 12 residues. The data belong to a study of shared T cell receptors in the human thymus. Measured with immunoSEQ multiplex PCR; TCRdb has only the in-frame clones, and not every one. This sample has fewer than 700,000 clones, with around nine tenths found just once. These data were also filed under a second study, of human thymus T cells. That publication notes: Having surgery to correct congenital heart defects, healthy Finnish infants acted as the donors. The study used thymus tissue resected during corrective heart surgery. Gene usage (both V and J) appeared biased in thymic and blood repertoires. Reports from related research described highly overlapping thymic repertoires among unrelated individuals.

The sequence was collected from a boy under two years old with a congenital heart defect. This chain joins TRBV29-1 and TRBJ2-1; no firm D call. The sequenced sample consisted of thymocytes. The CDR3 nucleotides are TGCAGCGCCCCCCTCTCCTACAATGAGCAGTTCTTC. Translating gives CSAPLSYNEQFF.